The clone carrying this TCR beta chain has more than one count but fewer than ten. Antigen: not known. Generated by immunoSEQ multiplex PCR, the TCRdb table keeps only in-frame clones and is missing some. The sample yields about 120,000 clones, around 90% seen once. Germline loops: CDR1 LNHDA, CDR2 SQIVND (reference sequence). V shed 8 bases and J 3 bases; nucleotides not matched to a gene: 12. CDR3 length: 16 residues. These data are taken from a study of T cell responses to AZD1222 COVID-19 vaccine. Study context: Pooling covered second doses at about 4 or about 12 weeks. Study conclusions and caveats: The sample set comprised mostly white British donors with more females, and clonal diversity was possibly underestimated. Only 6 or 7 individuals given AZD1222 were seropositive at baseline. Vaccination with two AZD1222 doses was followed by a rise in Spike-specific TCR breadth and depth.

The chain uses TRBV19 and TRBJ1-2, with 10 bases aligning to TRBD1. The source was peripheral blood, collected on day 0 of AZD1222 vaccination. The sequence was obtained from an adult in good health. CDR3 loop: CASCTMGGTGDYGYTF. The CDR3 bases are TGTGCCAGTTGCACTATGGGCGGGACAGGGGACTATGGCTACACCTTC.